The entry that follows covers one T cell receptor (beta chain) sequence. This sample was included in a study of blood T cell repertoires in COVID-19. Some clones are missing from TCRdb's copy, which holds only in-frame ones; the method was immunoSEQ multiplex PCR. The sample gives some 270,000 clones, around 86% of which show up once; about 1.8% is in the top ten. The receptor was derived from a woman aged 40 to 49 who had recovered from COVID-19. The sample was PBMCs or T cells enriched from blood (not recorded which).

CDR3 residues: CASSQGPPDTQYF. Here the CDR3 DNA reads TGTGCCAGCAGTCAGGGCCCTCCAGATACGCAGTATTTT. V usage is TRBV3-1 (or the pseudogene TRBV3-2) and J usage is TRBJ2-3, with D maybe TRBD1 (5 bases). Trimming stripped 6 bases from V and 4 bases from J, with 11 bases between. The CDR3 consists of 13 residues. From germline, CDR1 is LGHDT and CDR2 YNNKEL (reference sequence).